Sequencing of this T cell receptor beta chain was carried out in a study of Ad26.COV2.S vaccination and SARS-CoV-2 variants. For the study at large: Administration of Ad26.COV2.S was intramuscular, either once or twice 56 days apart. Study conclusions and caveats: Total responses of T cells may have been underestimated by the analyses of TCR breadth and depth.

Regarding treatment: about 20 received Ad26.COV2.S at low or high dose, single or two shots; 5 received placebo; per-sample allocation not given. Following the first vaccine or placebo injection, samples were taken on day 63. The donor's status was that of an adult aged 18-55 years in Boston. The shot given was an Ad26 vector that makes Wuhan-strain SARS-CoV-2 spike. Comment on this clone: Its specificity is not known.

The table came from immunoSEQ multiplex PCR; TCRdb's copy has only in-frame clones and leaves some out. Of about 260,000 clones listed, around 88% are singletons. The origin of this receptor is a person between 18 and 65 years old who received the Ad26.COV2.S COVID-19 vaccine or a placebo. Sample: peripheral blood, taken in a trial of Ad26.COV2.S vaccine versus placebo.

The CDR3 sequence is CASSLTGANQPQHF. CDR3 nucleotide sequence: TGTGCCAGCAGCCTGACAGGGGCCAATCAGCCCCAGCATTTT. This sequence joins TRBV6-5 and TRBJ1-5; 8 nucleotides align to TRBD1. V lost 6 bases, J lost 3 bases, and 4 bases stayed unmatched. The V gene's germline CDR1 is MNHEY and CDR2 SVGAGI. The CDR3 spans 14 residues.